These 30 T cell receptor beta chains came from one sample sequenced in a study of T-cell memory formation after mild COVID-19. TCRdb ran MiXCR on the 5' RACE reads and lists one entry per CDR3 protein. Among under 450,000 distinct CDR3 sequences listed, about 20% were seen once. The sequencing sample was made of PBMCs or a T cell subset sorted from them (not recorded which). These receptors were taken from a young man who had mild COVID-19 (a few samples of this study predate the infection). Cell type and time point are not known.

This clonotype was seen more than once but under ten times. Mismatch with germline at one junction end may stem from a read error. The chain combines TRBV5-1 with TRBJ1-3; 7 bases align to TRBD1. The CDR3 has 12 residues. Germline assignment: CDR1 SGHRS and CDR2 YFSETQ. This CDR3 reads CASSLVDRERDF. Here the CDR3 DNA reads TGCGCCAGCAGCTTGGTAGACAGGGAAAGGGATTTT.

The chain recombines TRBV3-1 with TRBJ2-1, with 8 positions matching TRBD2. Looked up from germline, CDR1 is LGHDT and CDR2 is YNNKEL (reference sequence). The junction had 9 bases not matched to a gene; V was cut back by 2 bases and J by 9 bases. This CDR3 comprises 15 residues. The CDR3 nucleotides are TGTGCCAGCAGCCAATCGAGTGTCCGGGGGGGTGAGCAGTTCTTC. Protein sequence: CASSQSSVRGGEQFF.

This clonotype was observed many times. This chain connects TRBV6-2 or TRBV6-3 to TRBJ2-5; D gene ambiguous. The CDR3 extends over 14 amino acids. Germline values: CDR1 MNHEY, CDR2 SVGEGT. V lost 4 bases and J lost 5, with 14 bases in between. Written as DNA, the CDR3 is TGTGCCAGCAGTTCCGTAACGGTAGGGGAGACCCAGTACTTC. This codes for CASSSVTVGETQYF.

This chain joins TRBV3-1 and TRBJ2-1; D not resolved. V was clipped by 4 bases and J by 8 bases, with 12 bases between them. The CDR3 runs to 13 residues. Germline lookup yields CDR1 LGHDT and CDR2 YNNKEL (reference sequence). CDR3 residues: CASSRKGGDEQFF. CDR3 bases: TGTGCCAGCAGCCGGAAGGGTGGAGATGAGCAGTTCTTC.

This clonotype occurred a few times. V gene TRBV4-2 combines with J gene TRBJ1-4; TRBD1 matches at 9 bases. The germline gives CDR1 LGHNA, CDR2 YNFKEQ. Unmatched junction bases numbered 16, after V lost 1 base and J lost 7 bases. This CDR3 is 19 amino acids long. The CDR3 nucleotides are TGTGCCAGCAGCCAAGTGTGGGCTACTAAAGGGACAGGGACTGAAAAACTGTTTTTT. Translating gives CASSQVWATKGTGTEKLFF.

The chain carries TRBV4-2 and TRBJ2-7; D ambiguous. The V end was cut by 0 bases, the J end by 6 bases, with 6 bases between. CDR1 LGHNA and CDR2 YNFKEQ come from the germline V gene. CDR3 length: 12 residues. DNA of the CDR3: TGTGCCAGCAGCCAAGACATTGGCGAGCAGTACTTC. Translation: CASSQDIGEQYF.

This clonotype turned up a few times. The V gene is TRBV6-2 or TRBV6-3, the J gene TRBJ2-6, with 11 bases matching TRBD2. This CDR3 has 19 amino acids. CDR1 is MNHEY, CDR2 SVGEGT, per germline. With V trimmed by 2 bases and J by 0 bases, 6 bases remained unmatched. The CDR3 DNA reads TGTGCCAGCAGTTACCGGCTAGCGGGGGGCTTCTCTGGGGCCAACGTCCTGACTTTC. Protein sequence: CASSYRLAGGFSGANVLTF.

This clonotype was counted between two and nine times. The J gene is TRBJ2-5, the V gene TRBV20-1; 8 positions match TRBD2. V lost 4 bases to trimming and J lost 5 bases; unmatched junction nucleotides: 15. The CDR3 runs to 16 residues. From germline, CDR1 is DFQATT and CDR2 SNEGSKA (reference sequence). The CDR3 here is CSATPGGRGVWETQYF. DNA for the CDR3: TGCAGTGCTACCCCCGGGGGGCGGGGGGTTTGGGAGACCCAGTACTTC.

This clonotype was seen only a few times. The chain couples TRBV6-5 to TRBJ2-3, with TRBD2 identical over 11 bases. The CDR3 is made up of 14 amino acids. J lost 6 bases, V lost 6 bases, and 5 bases had no gene match. Germline CDR1 reads MNHEY; CDR2 reads SVGAGI. The CDR3 spells CASSVAGGQDTQYF. The CDR3 coding sequence is TGTGCCAGCAGCGTAGCGGGGGGGCAGGATACGCAGTATTTT.

This sequence joins TRBV11-1 and TRBJ2-1, with D maybe TRBD1 (6 bases). The CDR3 is 15 amino acids. CDR1 and CDR2 (germline): SGHAT, FQDESV (reference sequence). Trimming stripped 5 bases from V and 6 bases from J, with 17 bases between. CDR3 nucleotides: TGTGCCAGCAGCCGGACGCCGGACAGCGCCAATGAGCAGTTCTTC. Translated: CASSRTPDSANEQFF.

This sequence joins TRBV11-2 and TRBJ2-7; tentatively, D is TRBD1 (6 bases). The CDR3 contains 14 residues. The germline V gene has CDR1 SGHAT and CDR2 FQNNGV. V was trimmed by 5 bases and J by 5 bases, leaving 16 bases between them. CDR3 residues: CASSPIQGFDEQYF. CDR3 sequence (DNA): TGTGCCAGCAGCCCAATACAGGGTTTCGACGAGCAGTACTTC.

In its sample, this clonotype was seen a few times. The chain has TRBV7-9 and TRBJ2-2; D gene ambiguous. Germline assignment: CDR1 SEHNR and CDR2 FQNEAQ (reference sequence). Trimming removed 5 bases from V and 1 base from J, with 8 bases in between. This CDR3 contains 14 residues. Written as DNA, the CDR3 is TGTGCCAGCAGCCAGGACGAGAACACCGGGGAGCTGTTTTTT. Protein product: CASSQDENTGELFF. Full variable domain (remainder filled in from reference TRBV7-9 and TRBJ2-2): DTGVSQNPRHKITKRGQNVTFRCDPISEHNRLYWYRQTLGQGPEFLTYFQNEAQLEKSRLLSDRFSAERPKGSFSTLEIQRTEQGDSAMYLCASSQDENTGELFFGEGSRLTVL.

The rearrangement uses TRBV12-3 or TRBV12-4 and TRBJ2-3; D uncertain. The CDR3 covers 14 residues. Between the trimmed V and J ends, which lost 3 bases and 2 bases, there was a span of 9 bases. The CDR3 region has the DNA TGTGCCAGCAGTTTTGGGGTAGCCACAGATACGCAGTATTTT. This sequence encodes CASSFGVATDTQYF.

The chain couples TRBV10-3 to TRBJ2-1, with D possibly being TRBD2 (6 bases). Germline V CDR1 and CDR2: ENHRY, SYGVKD. The CDR3 spans 10 residues. Between the trimmed V and J ends, which lost 10 bases and 12 bases, there was a span of 13 bases. CDR3 coding DNA: TGTGCCAGCGGGGACGGAATGCAGTTCTTC. Its protein is CASGDGMQFF.

The V call is TRBV5-1, the J call TRBJ2-5; perhaps TRBD1 as D (6 bases). The ends were cut back, 6 bases at V and 6 bases at J, with 18 bases in the middle. Germline V gene data show CDR1 as SGHRS and CDR2 as YFSETQ. There are 14 residues in the CDR3. CDR3 in DNA: TGCGCCAGCAACCTTGGACAGCAGGCAAAGACCCAGTACTTC. As protein: CASNLGQQAKTQYF.

A few counts support this clonotype. This chain links TRBV6-6 with TRBJ2-3; possibly TRBD2 for D (5 bases). Trimming cost V 4 bases and J 6 bases, with 17 bases left between them. Per the germline V gene, CDR1 is MNHNY and CDR2 is SVGAGI (reference sequence). The CDR3 spans 15 residues. The CDR3: CASSWKAEGQDTQYF. In DNA, the CDR3 is TGTGCCAGCAGTTGGAAGGCCGAGGGTCAGGATACGCAGTATTTT.

This clonotype was counted only a few times. The chain employs TRBV2 and TRBJ2-2; TRBD2 aligns across 8 bases. V shed 2 bases, J shed 7 bases, and the junction held 9 bases outside the gene matches. CDR1 is SNHLY, CDR2 FYNNEI, per germline. CDR3 size: 16 residues. The CDR3 reads CASSENSGGAVGELFF. In DNA form, the CDR3 reads TGTGCCAGCAGTGAAAATTCGGGGGGGGCCGTCGGGGAGCTGTTTTTT.

The rearrangement joins TRBV29-1 to TRBJ2-5; 9 bases align to TRBD1. The CDR3 length is 15 residues. Germline CDR1 SQVTM, CDR2 ANQGSEA. J lost 5 bases, V lost 4 bases, and 11 bases had no gene match. The DNA for the CDR3 is TGCAGCGTTGCCGGGACAGGGTGGTCGTTGGAGACCCAGTACTTC. Translating gives CSVAGTGWSLETQYF.

This rearrangement joins TRBV7-9 to TRBJ2-3, with D perhaps TRBD2 (7 bases). Looked up from germline, CDR1 is SEHNR and CDR2 is FQNEAQ (reference sequence). This CDR3 region has 17 residues. V was cut by 8 bases and J by 1 base, with 22 bases left in between. CDR3: CASPFGGGEWGTDTQYF. Here the CDR3 DNA reads TGTGCCAGCCCCTTTGGGGGGGGCGAGTGGGGCACAGATACGCAGTATTTT.

The table lists this clonotype with many counts. V usage is TRBV10-2 and J usage is TRBJ2-5; 8 bases align to TRBD2. V shed 7 bases, J shed 5 bases, and the junction held 6 bases outside the gene matches. This CDR3 has 13 residues. Germline V gene data show CDR1 as WSHSY and CDR2 as SAAADI. CDR3 sequence reads: CASKVGGAETQYF. The CDR3 DNA is TGCGCCAGCAAAGTCGGGGGGGCGGAGACCCAGTACTTC.

V is TRBV7-9 and J is TRBJ1-2, with D perhaps matching TRBD1 (6 bases). The CDR3 totals 14 residues. In germline, CDR1 is SEHNR, CDR2 FQNEAQ (reference sequence). The V gene lost 3 bases and the J gene lost 4 bases, with 12 bases spanning the gap. The CDR3 sequence is CASSLGGQRYGYTF. The CDR3 DNA reads as TGTGCCAGCAGCTTGGGAGGACAGCGCTATGGCTACACCTTC.

This clonotype was recorded at least ten times. This chain connects TRBV29-1 to TRBJ1-2; D remains unclear. Germline V gene data show CDR1 as SQVTM and CDR2 as ANQGSEA. Trimming took 0 bases from V and 5 from J, leaving 4 bases between them. There are 11 residues in the CDR3. CDR3 in DNA: TGCAGCGTTGAAGAAGGGTATGGCTACACCTTC. Amino acids: CSVEEGYGYTF.

This clonotype showed up just a few times. The chain joins TRBV7-2 to TRBJ2-2; TRBD2 matches at 8 bases. The CDR3 extends over 15 amino acids. V dropped 3 bases and J dropped 4; count of bases not matched to a gene: 4. Germline CDR1 reads SGHTA; CDR2 reads FQGNSA. The CDR3 spells CASSFAGGLTGELFF. The CDR3 bases are TGTGCCAGCAGCTTCGCGGGGGGCCTCACCGGGGAGCTGTTTTTT.

V usage is TRBV29-1 and J usage is TRBJ2-3; the match to TRBD2 covers 11 bases. CDR1 and CDR2 (germline): SQVTM, ANQGSEA. V was clipped by 0 bases and J by 6 bases; unmatched bases: 2. The CDR3 totals 14 residues. The CDR3: CSVEDASGGDTQYF. CDR3 DNA: TGCAGCGTTGAAGATGCTAGCGGGGGGGATACGCAGTATTTT.

This clonotype has at least ten counts. This chain links TRBV12-3 or TRBV12-4 with TRBJ1-2; D is unresolved. The CDR3 covers 16 residues. Trimming shortened V by 5 bases and J by 3 bases, and 19 bases separated the two germline ends. Here the CDR3 reads CASSPTGPQTYYGYTF. The CDR3, as DNA: TGTGCCAGCAGTCCAACCGGGCCTCAGACCTACTATGGCTACACCTTC.

The CDR3 DNA reads TGTGCCAGCAGCTTACTCAGGGTGGATAATTCACCCCTCCACTTT. This gives the protein CASSLLRVDNSPLHF. The chain links TRBV7-2 to TRBJ1-6; TRBD1 is a possible D gene (5 bases). Trimming shortened V by 2 bases and J by 5 bases, and 10 bases separated the two germline ends. The CDR3 contains 15 residues. CDR1 and CDR2 (germline): SGHTA, FQGNSA.

The rearrangement joins TRBV27 to TRBJ1-2; 12 nucleotides match TRBD1. The CDR3 is 17 residues long. In germline, CDR1 is MNHEY, CDR2 SMNVEV (reference sequence). V dropped 0 bases and J dropped 3; count of bases not matched to a gene: 5. CDR3 in amino acids: CASSLSGDRGRHYGYTF. The DNA for the CDR3 is TGTGCCAGCAGTTTATCCGGGGACAGGGGGCGCCACTATGGCTACACCTTC.

This clonotype showed up just a few times. The rearrangement links TRBV7-9 to TRBJ2-1; D unresolved. V lost 5 bases, J lost 4 bases, and 21 bases lay in between. CDR1 SEHNR and CDR2 FQNEAQ come from the germline V gene (reference sequence). The CDR3 contains 17 residues. The CDR3 nucleotides are TGTGCCAGCAGCCCGCCGGATGGAGTAGCCGGGTACAATGAGCAGTTCTTC. This translates into CASSPPDGVAGYNEQFF.

Only a few counts were recorded for this clonotype. This chain links TRBV12-3 or TRBV12-4 with TRBJ2-2; D remains unclear. V dropped 3 bases and J dropped 3 bases, with 5 bases sitting between them. The CDR3 length is 13 residues. CDR3 in DNA: TGTGCCAGCAGTTTTGGAGACACCGGGGAGCTGTTTTTT. Its protein product is CASSFGDTGELFF.

This clonotype was seen a single time. This chain links TRBV27 with TRBJ2-7; D assignment may be TRBD1 or TRBD2 (6 bases each). Trimming cost V 7 bases and J 7 bases, with 20 bases left between them. The CDR3 totals 14 residues. CDR1 MNHEY and CDR2 SMNVEV come from the germline V gene (reference sequence). CDR3 nucleotides: TGTGCCAGCAAGGAGGGGGTGGCCCTGGAAGAGCAGTACTTC. Translating it yields CASKEGVALEEQYF.